The clone carrying this TCR beta chain was detected only a few times. This entry is derived from a study of sequential checkpoint blockade in melanoma. Overall study: Roughly 22 patients had tumor biopsies before treatment and at week 13.

Specified treatment: randomized to nivolumab then ipilimumab (arm A) or the reverse (arm B). Clones were read by immunoSEQ multiplex PCR, and TCRdb kept only the in-frame ones, dropping some. The sample lists roughly 4,600 clones, roughly 20% occurring once. The sequence came from a human donor with melanoma. The sample in question was tumor tissue (inferred from file names), obtained from a patient given nivolumab and ipilimumab in sequence.

The CDR3 loop reads CASSSGTGVLYGYTF. CDR3 nucleotide sequence: TGTGCCAGCAGCTCCGGGACAGGCGTCCTATATGGCTACACCTTC. This rearrangement joins TRBV11-3 to TRBJ1-2; TRBD1 agrees at 8 bases. After removal of 4 bases from V and 5 bases from J, the junction contained 9 bases not matched to a gene. Germline CDR1 is SGHNT and CDR2 is YENEEA. This CDR3 is built from 15 residues. The entire variable domain, with the rest obtained from reference TRBV11-3 and TRBJ1-2, is as follows: EAGVVQSPRYKIIEKKQPVAFWCNPISGHNTLYWYLQNLGQGPELLIRYENEEAVDDSQLPKDRFSAERLKGVDSTLKIQPAELGDSAVYLCASSSGTGVLYGYTFGSGTRLTVV.